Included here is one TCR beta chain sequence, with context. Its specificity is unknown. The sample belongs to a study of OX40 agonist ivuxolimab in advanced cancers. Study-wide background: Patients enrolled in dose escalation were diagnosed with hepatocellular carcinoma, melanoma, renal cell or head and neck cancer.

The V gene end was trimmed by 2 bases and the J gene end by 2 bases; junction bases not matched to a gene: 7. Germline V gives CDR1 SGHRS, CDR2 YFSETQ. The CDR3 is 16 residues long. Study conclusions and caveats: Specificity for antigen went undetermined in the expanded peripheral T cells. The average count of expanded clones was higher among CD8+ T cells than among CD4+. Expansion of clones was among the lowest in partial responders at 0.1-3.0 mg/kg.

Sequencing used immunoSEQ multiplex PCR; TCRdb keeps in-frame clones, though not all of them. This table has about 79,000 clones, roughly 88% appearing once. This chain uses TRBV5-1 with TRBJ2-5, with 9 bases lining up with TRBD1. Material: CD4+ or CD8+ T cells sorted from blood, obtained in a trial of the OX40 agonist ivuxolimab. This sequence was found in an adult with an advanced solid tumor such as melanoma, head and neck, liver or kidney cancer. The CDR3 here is CASSLLPQGAQETQYF. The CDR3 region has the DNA TGCGCCAGCAGCTTATTACCACAGGGGGCTCAAGAGACCCAGTACTTC.